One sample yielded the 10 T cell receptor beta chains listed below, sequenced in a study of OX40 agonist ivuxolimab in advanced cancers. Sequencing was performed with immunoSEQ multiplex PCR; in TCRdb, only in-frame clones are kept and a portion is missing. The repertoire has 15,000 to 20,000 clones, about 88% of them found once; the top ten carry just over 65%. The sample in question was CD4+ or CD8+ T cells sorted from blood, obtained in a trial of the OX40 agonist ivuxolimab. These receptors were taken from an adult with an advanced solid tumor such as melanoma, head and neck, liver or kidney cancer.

The CDR3 spells CASSSTGPEQYF. CDR3 sequence (DNA): TGTGCCAGCAGCTCGACCGGACCAGAGCAGTACTTC. The chain has TRBV9 and TRBJ2-7, with D uncertain. This CDR3 is built from 12 residues. In germline, CDR1 is SGDLS, CDR2 YYNGEE. Trimming pared 4 bases from V and 7 bases from J, leaving 12 bases between. Variable domain in full (rest from reference TRBV9 and TRBJ2-7): DSGVTQTPKHLITATGQRVTLRCSPRSGDLSVYWYQQSLDQGLQFLIQYYNGEERAKGNILERFSAQQFPDLHSELNLSSLELGDSALYFCASSSTGPEQYFGPGTRLTVT.

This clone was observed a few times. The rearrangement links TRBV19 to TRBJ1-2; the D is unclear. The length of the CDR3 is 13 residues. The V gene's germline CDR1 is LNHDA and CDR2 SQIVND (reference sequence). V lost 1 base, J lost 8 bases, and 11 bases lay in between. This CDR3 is CASSIVARAGYTF. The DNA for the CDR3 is TGTGCCAGTAGTATAGTGGCTCGGGCGGGCTACACCTTC.

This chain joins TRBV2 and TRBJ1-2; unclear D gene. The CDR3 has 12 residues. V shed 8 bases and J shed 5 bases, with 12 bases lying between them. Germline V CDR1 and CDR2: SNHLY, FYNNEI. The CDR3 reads CASVGSFYGYTF. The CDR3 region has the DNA TGTGCCAGCGTAGGAAGTTTTTATGGCTACACCTTC.

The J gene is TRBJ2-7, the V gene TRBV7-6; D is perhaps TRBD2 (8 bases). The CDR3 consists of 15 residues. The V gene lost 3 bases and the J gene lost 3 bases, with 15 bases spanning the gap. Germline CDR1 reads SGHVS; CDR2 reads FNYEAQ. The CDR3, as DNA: TGTGCCAGCAGCTTTCAAGCGGGGGACAGCTACGAGCAGTACTTC. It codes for CASSFQAGDSYEQYF.

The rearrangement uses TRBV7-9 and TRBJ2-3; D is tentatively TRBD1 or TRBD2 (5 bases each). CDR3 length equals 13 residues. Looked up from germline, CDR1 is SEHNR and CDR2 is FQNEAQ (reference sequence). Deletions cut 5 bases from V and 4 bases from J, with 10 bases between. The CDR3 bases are TGTGCCAGCAGCCCCCGGGGCCCAGATACGCAGTATTTT. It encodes CASSPRGPDTQYF.

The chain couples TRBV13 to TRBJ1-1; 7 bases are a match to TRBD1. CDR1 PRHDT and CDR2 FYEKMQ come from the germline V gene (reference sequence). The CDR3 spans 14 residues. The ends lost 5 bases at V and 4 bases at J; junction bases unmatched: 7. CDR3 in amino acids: CASSPPTGFTEAFF. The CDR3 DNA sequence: TGTGCCAGCAGCCCCCCGACAGGGTTCACTGAAGCTTTCTTT.

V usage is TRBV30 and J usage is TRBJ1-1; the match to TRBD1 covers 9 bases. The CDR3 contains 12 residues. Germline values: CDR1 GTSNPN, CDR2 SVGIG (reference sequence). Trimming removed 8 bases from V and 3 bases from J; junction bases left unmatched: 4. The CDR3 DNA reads TGTGCCCAGCGGGACAGGGACACTGAAGCTTTCTTT. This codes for CAQRDRDTEAFF.

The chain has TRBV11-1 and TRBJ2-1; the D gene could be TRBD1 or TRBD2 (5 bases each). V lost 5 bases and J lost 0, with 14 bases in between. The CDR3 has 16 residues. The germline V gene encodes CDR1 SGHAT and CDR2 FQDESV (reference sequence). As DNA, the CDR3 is TGTGCCAGCAGCCCCCTGTGGGGGAGCTCCTACAATGAGCAGTTCTTC. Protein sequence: CASSPLWGSSYNEQFF.

CDR3: CASSVVTSGGAGELFF. CDR3 coding DNA: TGTGCCAGCAGCGTAGTGACTAGCGGGGGCGCCGGGGAGCTGTTTTTT. The chain is built from TRBV9 and TRBJ2-2, with 12 bases lining up with TRBD2. V shed 0 bases and J 6 bases; nucleotides not matched to a gene: 3. Germline CDR1 SGDLS, CDR2 YYNGEE. The CDR3 loop spans 16 amino acids.

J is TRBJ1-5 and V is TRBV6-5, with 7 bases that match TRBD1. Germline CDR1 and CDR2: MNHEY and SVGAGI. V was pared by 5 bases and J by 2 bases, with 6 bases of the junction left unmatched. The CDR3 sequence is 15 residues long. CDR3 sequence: CASSHRGRGNQPQHF. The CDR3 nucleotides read TGTGCCAGCAGTCACAGGGGACGAGGCAATCAGCCCCAGCATTTT.